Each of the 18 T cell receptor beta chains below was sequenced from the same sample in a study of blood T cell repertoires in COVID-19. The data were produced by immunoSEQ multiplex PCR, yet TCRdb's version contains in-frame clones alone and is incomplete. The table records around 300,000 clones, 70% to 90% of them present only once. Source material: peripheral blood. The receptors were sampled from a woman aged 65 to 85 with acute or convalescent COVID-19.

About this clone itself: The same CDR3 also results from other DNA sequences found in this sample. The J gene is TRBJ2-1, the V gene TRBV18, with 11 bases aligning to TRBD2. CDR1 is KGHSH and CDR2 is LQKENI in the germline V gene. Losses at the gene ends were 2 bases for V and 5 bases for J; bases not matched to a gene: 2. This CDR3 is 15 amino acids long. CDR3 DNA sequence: TGTGCCAGCTCACCAACTAGCGGGGGAAACAATGAGCAGTTCTTC. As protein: CASSPTSGGNNEQFF.

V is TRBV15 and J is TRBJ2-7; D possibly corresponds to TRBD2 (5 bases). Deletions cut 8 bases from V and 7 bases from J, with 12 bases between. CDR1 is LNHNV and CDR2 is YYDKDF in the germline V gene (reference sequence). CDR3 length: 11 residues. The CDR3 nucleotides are TGTGCCACCGAAGACACGGGAGAGCAGTACTTC. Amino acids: CATEDTGEQYF.

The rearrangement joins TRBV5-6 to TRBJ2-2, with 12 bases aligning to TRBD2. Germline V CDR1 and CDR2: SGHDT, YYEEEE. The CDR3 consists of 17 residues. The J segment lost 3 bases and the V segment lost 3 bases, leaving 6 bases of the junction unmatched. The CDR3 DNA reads TGTGCCAGCAGCTCCCAGACTAGCGGGGGCCACACCGGGGAGCTGTTTTTT. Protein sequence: CASSSQTSGGHTGELFF.

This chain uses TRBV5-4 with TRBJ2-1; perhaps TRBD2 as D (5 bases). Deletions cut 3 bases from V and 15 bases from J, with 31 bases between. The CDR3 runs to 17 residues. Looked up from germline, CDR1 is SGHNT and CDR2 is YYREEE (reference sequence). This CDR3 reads CASSSPRVNGETLSRFF. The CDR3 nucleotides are TGTGCCAGCAGCTCCCCCCGGGTGAACGGGGAGACGTTATCACGGTTCTTC.

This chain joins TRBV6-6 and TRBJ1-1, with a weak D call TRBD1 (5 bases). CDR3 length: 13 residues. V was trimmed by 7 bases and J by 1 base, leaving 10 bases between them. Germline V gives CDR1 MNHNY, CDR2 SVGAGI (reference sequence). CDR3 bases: TGTGCCAGCACCGAAACAGGGAACACTGAAGCTTTCTTT. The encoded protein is CASTETGNTEAFF.

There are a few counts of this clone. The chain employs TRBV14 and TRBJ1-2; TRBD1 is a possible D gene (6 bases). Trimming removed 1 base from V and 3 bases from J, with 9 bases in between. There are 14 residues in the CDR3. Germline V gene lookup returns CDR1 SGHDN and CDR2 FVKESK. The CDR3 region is CASSQGRQDYGYTF. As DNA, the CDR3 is TGTGCCAGCAGCCAAGGTCGACAGGACTATGGCTACACCTTC.

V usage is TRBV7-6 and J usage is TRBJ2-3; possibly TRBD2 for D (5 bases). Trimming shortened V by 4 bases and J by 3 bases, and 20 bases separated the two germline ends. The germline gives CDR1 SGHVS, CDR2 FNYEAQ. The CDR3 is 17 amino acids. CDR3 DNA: TGTGCCAGCAGCTCCCCGCCCTTCTCACCGGGGACAGATACGCAGTATTTT. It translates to CASSSPPFSPGTDTQYF.

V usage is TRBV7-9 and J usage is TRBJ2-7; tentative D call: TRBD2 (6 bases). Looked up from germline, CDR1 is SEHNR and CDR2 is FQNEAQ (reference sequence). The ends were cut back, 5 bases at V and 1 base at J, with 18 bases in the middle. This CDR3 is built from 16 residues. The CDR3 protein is CASSPHAGLLSYEQYF. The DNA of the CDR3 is TGTGCCAGCAGCCCCCATGCGGGACTGTTATCCTACGAGCAGTACTTC.

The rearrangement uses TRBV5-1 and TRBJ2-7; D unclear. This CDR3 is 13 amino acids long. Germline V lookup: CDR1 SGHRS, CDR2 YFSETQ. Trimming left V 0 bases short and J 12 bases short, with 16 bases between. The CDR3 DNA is TGCGCCAGCAGCTTGGATTCTTATAGTGATACGTACTTC. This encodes CASSLDSYSDTYF.

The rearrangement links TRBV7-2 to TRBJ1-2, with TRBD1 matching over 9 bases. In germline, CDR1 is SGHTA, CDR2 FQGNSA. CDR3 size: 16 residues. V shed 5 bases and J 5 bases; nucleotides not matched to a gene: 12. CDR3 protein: CASSTQGAPVRYGYTF. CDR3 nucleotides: TGTGCCAGCAGCACACAGGGGGCGCCGGTTCGGTATGGCTACACCTTC.

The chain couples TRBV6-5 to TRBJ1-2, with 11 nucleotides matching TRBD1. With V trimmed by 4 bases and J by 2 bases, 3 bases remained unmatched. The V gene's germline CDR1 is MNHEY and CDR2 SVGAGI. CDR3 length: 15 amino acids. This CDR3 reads CASSSGTGGNYGYTF. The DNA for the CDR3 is TGTGCCAGCAGTTCCGGGACAGGGGGGAACTATGGCTACACCTTC.

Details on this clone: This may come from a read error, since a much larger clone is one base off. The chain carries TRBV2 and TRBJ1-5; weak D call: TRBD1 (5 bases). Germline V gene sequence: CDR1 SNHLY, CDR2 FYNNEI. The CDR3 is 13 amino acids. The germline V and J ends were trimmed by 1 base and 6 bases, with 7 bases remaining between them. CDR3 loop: CASSEGGGQPQHF. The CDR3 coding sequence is TGTGCCAGCAGTGAAGGGGGCGGTCAGCCCCAGCATTTT.

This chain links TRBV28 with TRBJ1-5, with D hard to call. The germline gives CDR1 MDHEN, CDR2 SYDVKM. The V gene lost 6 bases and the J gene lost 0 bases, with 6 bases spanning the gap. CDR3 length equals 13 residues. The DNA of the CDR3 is TGTGCCAGCAGAATAAATAGCAATCAGCCCCAGCATTTT. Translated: CASRINSNQPQHF.

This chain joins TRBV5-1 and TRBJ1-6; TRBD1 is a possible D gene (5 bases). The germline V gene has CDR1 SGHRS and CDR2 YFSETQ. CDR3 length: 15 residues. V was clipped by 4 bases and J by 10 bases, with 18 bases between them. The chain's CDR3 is CASSPGPSGGSPLHF. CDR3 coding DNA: TGCGCCAGCAGCCCGGGCCCGTCCGGGGGATCACCCCTCCACTTT.

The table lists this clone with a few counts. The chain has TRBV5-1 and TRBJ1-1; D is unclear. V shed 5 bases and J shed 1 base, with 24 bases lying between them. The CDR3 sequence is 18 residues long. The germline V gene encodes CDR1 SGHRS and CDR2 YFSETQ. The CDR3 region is CASRPDSVLLIENTEAFF. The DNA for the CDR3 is TGCGCCAGCAGACCTGACTCCGTACTCCTAATTGAGAACACTGAAGCTTTCTTT.

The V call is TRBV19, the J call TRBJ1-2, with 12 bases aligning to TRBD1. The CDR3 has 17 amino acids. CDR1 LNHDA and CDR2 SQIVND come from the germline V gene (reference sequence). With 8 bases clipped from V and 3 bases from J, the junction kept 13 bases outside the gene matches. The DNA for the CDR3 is TGTGCCAGTCGGAGGGGGACAGGGGGCTCAAGGGACTATGGCTACACCTTC. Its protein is CASRRGTGGSRDYGYTF. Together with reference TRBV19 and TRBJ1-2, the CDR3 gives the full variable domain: DGGITQSPKYLFRKEGQNVTLSCEQNLNHDAMYWYRQDPGQGLRLIYYSQIVNDFQKGDIAEGYSVSREKKESFPLTVTSAQKNPTAFYLCASRRGTGGSRDYGYTFGSGTRLTVV.

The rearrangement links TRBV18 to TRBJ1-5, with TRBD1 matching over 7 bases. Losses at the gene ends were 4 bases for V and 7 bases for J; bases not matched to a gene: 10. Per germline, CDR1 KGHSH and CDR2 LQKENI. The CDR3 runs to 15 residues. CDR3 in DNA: TGTGCCAGCTCACTGACAGGGCCCGGTTGGCAGCCCCAGCATTTT. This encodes CASSLTGPGWQPQHF. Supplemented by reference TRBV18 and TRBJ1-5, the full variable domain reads NAGVMQNPRHLVRRRGQEARLRCSPMKGHSHVYWYRQLPEEGLKFMVYLQKENIIDESGMPKERFSAEFPKEGPSILRIQQVVRGDSAAYFCASSLTGPGWQPQHFGDGTRLSIL.

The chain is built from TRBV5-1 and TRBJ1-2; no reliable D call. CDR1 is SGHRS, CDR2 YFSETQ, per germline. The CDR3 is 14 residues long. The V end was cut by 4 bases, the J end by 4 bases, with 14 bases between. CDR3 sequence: CASSQGGGSYGYTF. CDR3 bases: TGCGCCAGCAGCCAAGGTGGAGGGAGCTATGGCTACACCTTC.